The 10 T cell receptor beta chains in this list originate from one sample, sequenced in a study of T cells after yellow fever vaccination. TCRdb fed the 5' RACE reads into MiXCR, producing one record per CDR3 protein. This table holds 300,000 to 400,000 distinct CDR3 sequences, 7.5% to 9% found once. Sequencing was performed on PBMCs, taken on the day of the first yellow fever vaccination. All receptors derive from a man younger than 35 who received the YFV17D yellow fever vaccine.

This clonotype was seen at least ten times. The V and J genes are TRBV7-3 and TRBJ2-1; D unclear. This CDR3 is 13 amino acids long. V gave up 2 bases and J gave up 2 bases, with 4 bases separating them. Germline-derived CDR1 and CDR2 are SGHTA and FQGTGA. The CDR3 reads CASSLEPYNEQFF. DNA of the CDR3: TGTGCCAGCAGCTTAGAACCCTACAATGAGCAGTTCTTC.

The CDR3 reads CASSGTAGQPQHF. DNA of the CDR3: TGTGCCAGCAGCGGGACAGCAGGTCAGCCCCAGCATTTT. The chain joins TRBV2 to TRBJ1-5, with 7 bases identical to TRBD1. The ends lost 6 bases at V and 6 bases at J; junction bases unmatched: 5. CDR1 and CDR2 from the germline V gene are SNHLY and FYNNEI. The CDR3 totals 13 residues. Full variable domain (missing parts from reference TRBV2 and TRBJ1-5): EPEVTQTPSHQVTQMGQEVILRCVPISNHLYFYWYRQILGQKVEFLVSFYNNEISEKSEIFDDQFSVERPDGSNFTLKIRSTKLEDSAMYFCASSGTAGQPQHFGDGTRLSIL.

This clonotype appeared a single time. The chain carries TRBV20-1 and TRBJ1-1; D is perhaps TRBD1 (5 bases). CDR1 is DFQATT and CDR2 is SNEGSKA in the germline V gene (reference sequence). Between the trimmed V and J ends, which lost 6 bases and 3 bases, there was a span of 17 bases. The CDR3 spans 14 residues. The CDR3 loop is CSAPVGGSYTEAFF. Here the CDR3 DNA reads TGCAGTGCGCCCGTCGGGGGATCCTACACTGAAGCTTTCTTT.

The chain joins TRBV6-6 to TRBJ2-7; 7 nucleotides line up with TRBD2. Germline V gene data show CDR1 as MNHNY and CDR2 as SVGAGI (reference sequence). With V trimmed by 6 bases and J by 5 bases, 7 bases remained unmatched. The CDR3 consists of 13 residues. CDR3 DNA sequence: TGTGCCAGCAGCGCGACTAGCTCTCACGAGCAGTACGTC. This codes for CASSATSSHEQYV.

The sample holds many counts of this clonotype. V is TRBV6-1 and J is TRBJ1-2, with 10 bases lining up with TRBD1. CDR3 length: 14 amino acids. The V gene's germline CDR1 is MNHNS and CDR2 SASEGT. The ends lost 2 bases at V and 14 bases at J; junction bases unmatched: 11. The CDR3 bases are TGTGCCAGCAGTGAACAAGGGACAGGGGAGAGGGGGACCTTC. Translated: CASSEQGTGERGTF.

This clonotype was detected a few times. The V call is TRBV2, the J call TRBJ1-1, with D perhaps matching TRBD1 (5 bases). V was pared by 3 bases and J by 5 bases, with 10 bases between. The CDR3 consists of 13 residues. CDR1 and CDR2 (germline): SNHLY, FYNNEI. The CDR3 region has the DNA TGTGCCAGCAGTGAGGGGGGGAAGACTGAAGCTTTCTTT. Its translation is CASSEGGKTEAFF.

In its sample, this clonotype was seen a few times. V usage is TRBV27 and J usage is TRBJ1-2; D gene uncertain. This CDR3 is built from 14 residues. Germline lookup yields CDR1 MNHEY and CDR2 SMNVEV (reference sequence). V shed 5 bases and J shed 2 bases, with 12 bases lying between them. The CDR3 DNA is TGTGCCAGCAGTCCCTCCCCCGGCAACTATGGCTACACCTTC. This translates into CASSPSPGNYGYTF.

This clonotype occurred a few times. The chain joins TRBV6-1 to TRBJ2-2; 7 bases match TRBD2. The germline V gene has CDR1 MNHNS and CDR2 SASEGT. V lost 7 bases and J lost 5; bases outside the gene matches: 10. The CDR3 contains 15 residues. CDR3 DNA sequence: TGTGCCAGCAAGGAGCGGGGCGCGGGGACCGGGGAGCTGTTTTTT. Protein: CASKERGAGTGELFF.

This clonotype was seen repeatedly, ten times or more. The chain is built from TRBV4-1 and TRBJ2-4, with D maybe TRBD1 (6 bases). Germline loops: CDR1 MGHRA, CDR2 YSYEKL. This CDR3 region has 15 residues. The V and J ends lost 1 base and 2 bases respectively, with 9 bases between them. In DNA, the CDR3 is TGCGCCAGCAGCCAAGGGCAGGGGACCAAAAACATTCAGTACTTC. It translates to CASSQGQGTKNIQYF.

The genes are TRBV10-3 and TRBJ2-1, with unresolved D. CDR1 is ENHRY, CDR2 SYGVKD, per germline. V was shortened by 10 bases and J by 6 bases, with 10 bases between the two germline ends. This CDR3 spans 11 amino acids. CDR3 loop: CATLESNEQFF. As DNA, the CDR3 is TGTGCCACACTTGAGTCCAATGAGCAGTTCTTC.